The next 3 T cell receptor beta chains were all read from a single sample in a study of T-cell reconstitution after alpha-beta-depleted transplantation in children (dated by TCRdb to 2015 to 2016). Sample treatment or condition, as interpreted from the label and publication: allogeneic hematopoietic cell transplantation with graft depleted of TCRalphabeta T cells and CD19 B cells. The library relied on PCR. Sequencer: Illumina HiSeq 2500. TCR library preparation used molecular barcoding, with unique molecular identifiers applied to normalize quantification of the TCRbeta repertoire. In-frame beta chains were kept once TCRdb had trimmed the public reads at Q25 with fastp and called clones with MiXCR. Rows are combined by CDR3 protein, so each entry shows the most common genes and DNA. The sample contains over 400,000 distinct CDR3 sequences, around two fifths of them found a single time. The leading ten clones occupy under 35% of the sample.

This sample comprised PBMCs, obtained before TCRalphabeta/CD19-depleted stem cell transplant. These receptors all stem from a girl aged 2 to 9 with aplastic anemia, due to receive a stem cell transplant.

In its sample, this clonotype was seen a few times. The V call is TRBV20-1, the J call TRBJ2-7; D is uncertain. V was pared by 0 bases and J by 1 base, with 7 bases between. Germline V gene lookup returns CDR1 DFQATT and CDR2 SNEGSKA (reference sequence). This CDR3 is 13 amino acids long. CDR3 sequence: CSAREVGSYEQYF. CDR3 bases: TGCAGTGCTAGAGAGGTCGGTTCCTACGAGCAGTACTTC.

This clonotype was recorded many times. The chain combines TRBV12-3 or TRBV12-4 with TRBJ2-5, with 8 nucleotides matching TRBD1. The CDR3 has 13 amino acids. J lost 5 bases, V lost 6 bases, and 5 bases had no gene match. For the CDR3, the DNA is TGTGCCAGCAGGGGGACAGGCCGGGAGACCCAGTACTTC. It translates to CASRGTGRETQYF.

In this sample, this clonotype turned up a few times. The rearrangement joins TRBV7-2 to TRBJ2-3, with TRBD1 matching over 7 bases. CDR1 is SGHTA, CDR2 FQGNSA, per germline. This CDR3 has 16 residues. The J segment lost 2 bases and the V segment lost 7 bases, leaving 12 bases of the junction unmatched. The CDR3 loop is CASIPEGTVVTDTQYF. In nucleotides, the CDR3 is TGTGCCAGCATACCAGAAGGGACAGTCGTCACAGATACGCAGTATTTT.